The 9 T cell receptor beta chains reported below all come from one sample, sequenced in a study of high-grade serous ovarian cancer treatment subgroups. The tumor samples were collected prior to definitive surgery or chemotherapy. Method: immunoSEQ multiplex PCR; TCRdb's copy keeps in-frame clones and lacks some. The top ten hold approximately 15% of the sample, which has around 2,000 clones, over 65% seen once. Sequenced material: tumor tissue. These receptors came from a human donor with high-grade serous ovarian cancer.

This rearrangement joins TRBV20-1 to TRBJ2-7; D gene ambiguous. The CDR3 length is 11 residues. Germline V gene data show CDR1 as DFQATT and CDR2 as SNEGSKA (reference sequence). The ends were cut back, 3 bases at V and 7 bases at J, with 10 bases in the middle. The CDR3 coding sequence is TGCAGTGCTAGCTATTCATGGGAGCAGTACTTC. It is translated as CSASYSWEQYF.

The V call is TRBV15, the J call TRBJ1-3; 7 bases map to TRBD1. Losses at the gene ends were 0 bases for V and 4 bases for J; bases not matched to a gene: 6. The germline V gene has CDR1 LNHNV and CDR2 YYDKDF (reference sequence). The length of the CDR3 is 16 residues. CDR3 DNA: TGTGCCACCAGCAGAGATAGAGGGGGCTTCGGAAACACCATATATTTT. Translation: CATSRDRGGFGNTIYF.

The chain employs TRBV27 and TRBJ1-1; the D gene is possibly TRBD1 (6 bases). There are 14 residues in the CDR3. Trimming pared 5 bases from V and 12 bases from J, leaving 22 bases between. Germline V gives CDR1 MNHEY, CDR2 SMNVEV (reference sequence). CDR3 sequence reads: CASSLAPEGGRSFF. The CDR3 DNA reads TGTGCCAGCAGTCTTGCCCCCGAGGGGGGTAGGTCTTTCTTT.

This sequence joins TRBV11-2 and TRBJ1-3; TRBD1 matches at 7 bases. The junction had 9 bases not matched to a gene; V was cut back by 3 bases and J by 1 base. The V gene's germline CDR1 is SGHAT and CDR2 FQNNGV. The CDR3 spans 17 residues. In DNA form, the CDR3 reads TGTGCCAGCAGCTTTACCGGGACAGCCTTTTCTGGAAACACCATATATTTT. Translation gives CASSFTGTAFSGNTIYF.

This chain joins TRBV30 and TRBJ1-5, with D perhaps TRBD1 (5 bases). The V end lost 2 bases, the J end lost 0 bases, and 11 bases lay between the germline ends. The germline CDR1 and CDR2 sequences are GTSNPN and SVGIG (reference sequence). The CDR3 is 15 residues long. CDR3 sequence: CAWSSLGASNQPQHF. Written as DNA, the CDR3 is TGTGCCTGGAGTAGCCTAGGGGCTAGCAATCAGCCCCAGCATTTT.

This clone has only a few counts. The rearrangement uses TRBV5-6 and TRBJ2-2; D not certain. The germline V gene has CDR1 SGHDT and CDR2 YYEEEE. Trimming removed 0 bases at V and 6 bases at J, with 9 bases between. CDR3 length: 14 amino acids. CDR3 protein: CASSLVNGPGELFF. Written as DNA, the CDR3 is TGTGCCAGCAGCTTGGTTAATGGGCCCGGGGAGCTGTTTTTT. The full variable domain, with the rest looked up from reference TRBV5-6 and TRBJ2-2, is DAGVTQSPTHLIKTRGQQVTLRCSPKSGHDTVSWYQQALGQGPQFIFQYYEEEERQRGNFPDRFSGHQFPNYSSELNVNALLLGDSALYLCASSLVNGPGELFFGEGSRLTVL.

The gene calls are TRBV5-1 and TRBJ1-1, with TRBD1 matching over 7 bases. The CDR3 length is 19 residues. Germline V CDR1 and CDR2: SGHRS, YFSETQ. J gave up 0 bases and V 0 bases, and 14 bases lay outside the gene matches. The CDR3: CASSLVPGGARTMNTEAFF. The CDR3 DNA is TGCGCCAGCAGCTTGGTTCCAGGGGGAGCGCGAACAATGAACACTGAAGCTTTCTTT.

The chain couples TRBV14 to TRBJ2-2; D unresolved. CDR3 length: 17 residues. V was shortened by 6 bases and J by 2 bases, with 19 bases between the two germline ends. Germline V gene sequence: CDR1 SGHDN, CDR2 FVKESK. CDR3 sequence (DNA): TGTGCCAGCAGTGAAATTCTCTACGGAGCTAACACCGGGGAGCTGTTTTTT. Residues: CASSEILYGANTGELFF.

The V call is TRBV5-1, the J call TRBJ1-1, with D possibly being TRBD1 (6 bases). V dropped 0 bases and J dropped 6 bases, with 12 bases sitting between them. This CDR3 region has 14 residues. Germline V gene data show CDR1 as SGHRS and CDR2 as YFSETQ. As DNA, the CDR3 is TGCGCCAGCAGCTTGGGACAGGTTAGGGCTGAAGCTTTCTTT. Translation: CASSLGQVRAEAFF.